Listed below are T cell receptor beta chains from one sample, sequenced in a study of blood T cell repertoires in COVID-19. Assay used: immunoSEQ multiplex PCR; TCRdb lists only in-frame clones, some missing. The sample consists of more than 200,000 clones, around four fifths of them appearing once. Material for sequencing was peripheral blood. These TCRs come from a man aged 35 to 55 with active or convalescent COVID-19. CDR3s include the opening cysteine and the closing phenylalanine or tryptophan. A D gene is named only where the DNA matches it firmly. Not every row has a clone size; where given, it reads once, few, many or a size class.

j_call | v_call | clone_size | d_call | cdr3_length | cdr3_nt | cdr3_aa
TRBJ1-1 | TRBV29-1 | . | . | 12 | TGCAGCGTTGAGCGAGGACAGACTGAAGCTTTCTTT | CSVERGQTEAFF
TRBJ2-2 | TRBV27 | . | TRBD2 | 15 | TGTGCCAGCAGTTTAGGGGGGAGGGTAGCCGGGGAGCTGTTTTTT | CASSLGGRVAGELFF
TRBJ1-6 | TRBV7-2 | . | . | 16 | TGTGCCAGCAGCTTAATTATGGGGCGGAATAATTCACCCCTCCACTTT | CASSLIMGRNNSPLHF
TRBJ2-7 | TRBV3-1/TRBV3-2 | once | TRBD2 | 19 | TGTGCCAGCAGCCAAGATGGACTAGCGGGAGGTGCTGTGGTCTACGAGCAGTACTTC | CASSQDGLAGGAVVYEQYF
TRBJ2-7 | TRBV5-1 | . | TRBD1 | 15 | TGCGCCAGCAGCCCGGAGGGGACAGGCCTCTACGAGCAGTACTTC | CASSPEGTGLYEQYF
TRBJ2-3 | TRBV7-9 | . | . | 15 | TGTGCCAGCAGCTCCGCGACAGACTTCACAGATACGCAGTATTTT | CASSSATDFTDTQYF
TRBJ1-2 | TRBV30 | . | TRBD1 | 16 | TGTGCCTTGGAGGGACAGGGGGCGGAATGGGGCTATGGCTACACCTTC | CALEGQGAEWGYGYTF
TRBJ2-1 | TRBV10-3 | . | TRBD2 | 15 | TGTGCCATCACCCCGACTAGCGGGAGTCCAAATGAGCAGTTCTTC | CAITPTSGSPNEQFF
TRBJ2-2 | TRBV7-2 | . | . | 16 | TGTGCCAGCAGCTTTAGACAGCCACCCCCCACCGGGGAGCTGTTTTTT | CASSFRQPPPTGELFF
TRBJ1-6 | TRBV9 | . | TRBD1 | 14 | TGTGCCAGCAGCGCTGGACAGGGCAGTTCACCCCTCCACTTT | CASSAGQGSSPLHF
TRBJ2-1 | TRBV2 | . | TRBD2 | 16 | TGTGCCAGCAGCCCCAGCCGGACTAGCGGGAGCAATGAGCAGTTCTTC | CASSPSRTSGSNEQFF
TRBJ2-1 | TRBV27 | . | . | 11 | TGTGCCAGCACCGAACGGGGTGAGCAGTTCTTC | CASTERGEQFF
TRBJ1-4 | TRBV11-2 | . | . | 14 | TGTGCCAGCAGCTTGAGGGTGGAGAGTGAAAAACTGTTTTTT | CASSLRVESEKLFF
TRBJ1-2 | TRBV6-2/TRBV6-3 | . | TRBD1 | 15 | TGTGCCAGCAGCCCCCAGGGGGGAACGGTCTATGGCTACACCTTC | CASSPQGGTVYGYTF
TRBJ2-1 | TRBV7-6 | . | TRBD2 | 15 | TGTGCCAGCAGCGGTGCTAGCGGGGGGGATAGGGAGCAGTTCTTC | CASSGASGGDREQFF
TRBJ2-3 | TRBV19 | . | TRBD2 | 17 | TGTGCCAGTAGAAACACATGGCTAGCGGGCACCACAGATACGCAGTATTTT | CASRNTWLAGTTDTQYF
TRBJ2-5 | TRBV30 | . | . | 11 | TGTGCCTGGAGTAGGGCGGGTCAGAAGTACTTC | CAWSRAGQKYF
TRBJ1-1 | TRBV29-1 | few | . | 14 | TGCAGCGTCACTCTTTTTTTGACGGGCACTGAAGCTTTCTTT | CSVTLFLTGTEAFF
TRBJ2-5 | TRBV19 | . | TRBD1 | 14 | TGTGCCAGTAGCACTGGGACAGCCCAAGAGACCCAGTACTTC | CASSTGTAQETQYF
TRBJ1-1 | TRBV19 | . | TRBD1 | 14 | TGTGCCAGTAGTATTGACAGGGGGGGCACTGAAGCTTTCTTT | CASSIDRGGTEAFF
TRBJ2-1 | TRBV19 | . | . | 13 | TGTGCCACGGGGGGGACAGTATACAATGAGCAGTTCTTC | CATGGTVYNEQFF
TRBJ1-1 | TRBV23-1 | . | . | 17 | TGCGCCAGCAGTCAATTAATAGGGTGGAGGATGAACACTGAAGCTTTCTTT | CASSQLIGWRMNTEAFF
TRBJ1-2 | TRBV4-1 | . | TRBD1 | 18 | TGCGCCAGCAGCCATCCCCAGGGCCCGACAGGGGCCATCTATGGCTACACCTTC | CASSHPQGPTGAIYGYTF
TRBJ2-1 | TRBV5-1 | . | TRBD1 | 15 | TGCGCCAGCAGCCCCCAAGGGACAGGGGGCAATGAGCAGTTCTTC | CASSPQGTGGNEQFF
TRBJ1-2 | TRBV18 | . | . | 14 | TGTGCCAGCTCACCTATCGGGACTGACAATGGCTACACCTTC | CASSPIGTDNGYTF
TRBJ2-1 | TRBV7-2 | . | . | 14 | TGTGCCAGCAGCTTAGCGGGGGCGCGGAATGAGCAGTTCTTC | CASSLAGARNEQFF
TRBJ1-2 | TRBV12-3/TRBV12-4 | once | TRBD1 | 12 | TGTGCCAGCAGTACAGGGGGCTATGGCTACACCTTC | CASSTGGYGYTF
TRBJ1-4 | TRBV24-1 | . | . | 14 | TGTGCCACCAGTGATCCGGCAACTAATGAAAAACTGTTTTTT | CATSDPATNEKLFF
TRBJ2-2 | TRBV7-8 | once | . | 16 | TGTGCCAGCAGCTTAATGGGCAGGCCCAACACCGGGGAGCTGTTTTTT | CASSLMGRPNTGELFF
TRBJ1-1 | TRBV4-2 | . | TRBD1 | 16 | TGTGCCAGCAGCCAAGGGGTGGGGACAGTGAACACTGAAGCTTTCTTT | CASSQGVGTVNTEAFF
TRBJ1-6 | TRBV5-1 | few | . | 15 | TGCGCCAGCAGCTTGGGGGGGCTGATGAATTCACCCCTCCACTTT | CASSLGGLMNSPLHF
TRBJ2-5 | TRBV11-3 | . | . | 14 | TGTGCCAGCAGCTTAGACCAGGGTTGGGAGACCCAGTACTTC | CASSLDQGWETQYF
TRBJ1-1 | TRBV5-6 | once | . | 12 | TGTGCCAGCAGCTTTGTCCAGGCTGAAGCTTTCTTT | CASSFVQAEAFF
TRBJ1-6 | TRBV11-2 | few | TRBD1 | 14 | TGTGCCAGCAGTAAACAGGGGGGGACTTCACCCCTCCACTTT | CASSKQGGTSPLHF
TRBJ1-6 | TRBV5-4 | . | . | 14 | TGTGCCAGCAGCTCCGCCGCAGAAAATTCACCCCTCCACTTT | CASSSAAENSPLHF
TRBJ1-1 | TRBV14 | . | TRBD1 | 14 | TGTGCCAGCAGCCCCGGGACAGGGGCCACTGAAGCTTTCTTT | CASSPGTGATEAFF
TRBJ1-3 | TRBV30 | . | . | 18 | TGTGCCTGGAGTCAGCGAGGAATCACATCTACCTCTGGAAACACCATATATTTT | CAWSQRGITSTSGNTIYF
TRBJ1-1 | TRBV30 | . | . | 17 | TGTGCCTGGAGTCCCACCCCCTCCACAGTTTCGAACACTGAAGCTTTCTTT | CAWSPTPSTVSNTEAFF
TRBJ2-4 | TRBV19 | . | TRBD1 | 17 | TGTGCCAGTAGTCCGGACAGGGGGCCGAGAGCCAAAAACATTCAGTACTTC | CASSPDRGPRAKNIQYF
TRBJ1-2 | TRBV3-1/TRBV3-2 | . | . | 17 | TGTGCCAGCAGCCACCTCCCGCGAGGAGTGCAAGACTATGGCTACACCTTC | CASSHLPRGVQDYGYTF
TRBJ1-1 | TRBV14 | . | TRBD1 | 13 | TGTGCCAGCAGCTCCTACGAAGACAGGGGATCTTTCTTT | CASSSYEDRGSFF
TRBJ1-2 | TRBV19 | . | . | 13 | TGTGCCAGTAGTAACCACGCGAACTATGGCTACACCTTC | CASSNHANYGYTF
TRBJ2-3 | TRBV5-1 | . | . | 14 | TGCGCCAGCAGCTTGGCTGAGGTTGAAGATACGCAGTATTTT | CASSLAEVEDTQYF
TRBJ1-2 | TRBV5-1 | . | TRBD1 | 16 | TGCGCCAGCAGCACGGGGTGGGGACAGACTAACTATGGCTACACCTTC | CASSTGWGQTNYGYTF
TRBJ1-1 | TRBV28 | . | . | 18 | TGTGCCAGCAGTTTCCGGTCCCTCGTAGATTCCATGAACACTGAAGCTTTCTTT | CASSFRSLVDSMNTEAFF
TRBJ1-3 | TRBV7-6 | . | TRBD1 | 16 | TGTGCCAGCAGCCCGGGGACAGCTTCGTCTGGAAACACCATATATTTT | CASSPGTASSGNTIYF
TRBJ2-3 | TRBV7-2 | . | TRBD2 | 16 | TGTGCCAGCGGTCCTAGCGGGACCCCAAGCACAGATACGCAGTATTTT | CASGPSGTPSTDTQYF
TRBJ2-2 | TRBV15 | . | . | 17 | TGTGCCACCAGCCCCAACAGGGGGGGGCCGCGCACCGGGGAGCTGTTTTTT | CATSPNRGGPRTGELFF
TRBJ1-5 | TRBV30 | . | TRBD1 | 15 | TGTGCCTGGAGTCAGATCGACAGGGACCATCAGCCCCAGCATTTT | CAWSQIDRDHQPQHF
TRBJ2-7 | TRBV6-5 | . | . | 14 | TGTGCCAGCAGTTACTCACTAGCCTCCTACGAGCAGTACTTC | CASSYSLASYEQYF
TRBJ1-1 | TRBV24-1 | . | . | 11 | TGTGCCACCAGCTACAACACTGAAGCTTTCTTT | CATSYNTEAFF
TRBJ1-1 | TRBV5-5 | . | TRBD1 | 16 | TGTGCCAGCAGCTCTGGCGACAGGGGGCGAGTCACTGAAGCTTTCTTT | CASSSGDRGRVTEAFF
TRBJ1-1 | TRBV28 | . | . | 11 | TGTGCCAGCCAGCGGTACACTGAAGCTTTCTTT | CASQRYTEAFF